This TCR beta chain was found in a study of blood T cell repertoires in COVID-19 (dated by TCRdb to 2020 to 2021). Regarding the study in general: Samples from collaborators originated in the United States, Italy and Spain and spanned both the acute and convalescent phases of COVID-19. The prospective study material was composed of cDNA or gDNA derived from T cells, B-cell-depleted T cells, or PBMCs. The dataset comprised deeply sampled blood TCRbeta repertoires from subjects exposed to, actively infected with, or recovered from COVID-19. The repertoires were made available in a free public database intended to serve as a resource for research on the immune response to SARS-CoV-2. The samples were drawn from the first 160 participants of the ongoing ImmuneRACE study and from about 1,200 subjects provided by 6 global collaborators. The sample metadata nearly always contained a de-identified subject ID, COVID-19 status, age in years and sex. Where HLA class I and class II types were available, the types were taken from metadata supplied by the sample provider, not from assay-based typing.

One collaborating source in Seattle enrolled patients while the patients were actively infected and followed the patients over time throughout the course of disease. Each collaborating institution followed its own protocols to collect whole blood in K2EDTA tubes. For TCRbeta analysis, collaborators shipped samples in one of three forms: frozen whole blood, isolated PBMCs, or DNA extracted from either of those sample types. TCRbeta CDR3 regions were amplified from genomic DNA by means of the immunoSEQ Assay, a bias-controlled multiplex PCR. The source study handled its data this way. The number of nucleated cells in each sample was estimated by amplification of reference gene primers within the assay. To quantify the absolute abundance of each unique TCRbeta CDR3 rearrangement, sequence reads were collapsed and filtered. For each sample, productive Simpson clonality was calculated by taking the square root of Simpson's diversity index across productive rearrangements. Entries here come from immuneACCESS through TCRdb and include only in-frame sequences with V and J called. Some clones fail to appear in such tables; in the studies checked, an unresolved V gene covers under half of the shortfall, and the cause of the remainder is unknown. The V and J calls and clone size were taken over from that table, and D and trimming were inferred from the DNA. The sample table contains about 210,000 clones; only one count was recorded for 85% of them. The ten largest clones add up to roughly 5% of the sample.

As for this clone: Its binding antigen is unknown. Base qualities are not provided; no much larger clone lies one nucleotide away.

The CDR3 runs 15 residues from the cysteine to the phenylalanine. Solely the CDR3 DNA is kept, with 45 bases framed from the first base. For CDR1 and CDR2, the germline V gene lists SGHTA and FQGNSA. V and J lose 1 base and 7 bases, and a span of 14 bases separates them. What the work shows at the level of the full study, not this receptor alone: Clinical and demographic metadata were provided uncurated, with the amount varying by source and participant.

Sequenced material: peripheral blood. The chain was built from TRBV7-2 and TRBJ2-1, with a weak D call of TRBD2 (7 bases match). The TCR originated in a man aged 50-60 years with COVID-19, enrolled during active disease. The DNA sequence reads TGTGCCAGCAGCTTAGATTGGGGGGGGCATAATGAGCAGTTCTTC. The encoded protein is CASSLDWGGHNEQFF.